These 9 T cell receptor beta chains originate from one sample sequenced in a study of blood T cell repertoires in COVID-19. Profiled with immunoSEQ multiplex PCR; TCRdb holds only in-frame clones, not every one. The sample consists of under 300,000 clones, roughly 79% of them appearing once. Sequencing was done on a sample of peripheral blood. All receptors come from a woman aged 60-75 years with active or convalescent COVID-19.

The genes are TRBV6-2 or TRBV6-3 and TRBJ2-7; D might be TRBD1 (6 bases). The CDR3 runs 15 residues. V lost 5 bases, J lost 0 bases, and 14 bases lay in between. Germline values: CDR1 MNHEY, CDR2 SVGEGT. CDR3 residues: CASSRRLQGSYEQYF. Written as DNA, the CDR3 is TGTGCCAGCAGTCGCCGGTTACAGGGCTCCTACGAGCAGTACTTC.

The V gene is TRBV7-2, the J gene TRBJ2-7, with TRBD2 matching 9 bases. V lost 2 bases to trimming and J lost 6 bases; unmatched junction nucleotides: 8. This CDR3 spans 15 amino acids. Looked up from germline, CDR1 is SGHTA and CDR2 is FQGNSA. The CDR3 coding sequence is TGTGCCAGCAGCTTACTATTCGGGACTAGCAGCGAGCAGTACTTC. It is translated as CASSLLFGTSSEQYF.

This clone was seen just once. V and J are TRBV27 and TRBJ2-7, with 8 bases lining up with TRBD1. The germline gives CDR1 MNHEY, CDR2 SMNVEV (reference sequence). With V trimmed by 4 bases and J by 4 bases, 15 bases remained unmatched. The CDR3 is 17 residues long. The CDR3 sequence: CASSSSLSRQGAYEQYF. The CDR3 bases are TGTGCCAGCAGTTCCTCACTCTCCCGTCAGGGGGCTTACGAGCAGTACTTC.

The chain carries TRBV19 and TRBJ2-1; 10 nucleotides line up with TRBD2. Germline V gene lookup returns CDR1 LNHDA and CDR2 SQIVND (reference sequence). The CDR3 loop spans 15 amino acids. The junction had 12 bases not matched to a gene; V was cut back by 6 bases and J by 10 bases. As DNA, the CDR3 is TGTGCCAGTAGGAAGGCTAGCGGGGGAGCGGGAGAGCAGTTCTTC. Translation: CASRKASGGAGEQFF. Complete variable domain (other parts from reference TRBV19 and TRBJ2-1): DGGITQSPKYLFRKEGQNVTLSCEQNLNHDAMYWYRQDPGQGLRLIYYSQIVNDFQKGDIAEGYSVSREKKESFPLTVTSAQKNPTAFYLCASRKASGGAGEQFFGPGTRLTVL.

The rearrangement uses TRBV9 and TRBJ2-2; 10 bases fit TRBD2. This CDR3 has 18 amino acids. V shed 0 bases and J 5 bases; nucleotides not matched to a gene: 10. CDR1 is SGDLS and CDR2 is YYNGEE in the germline V gene. The CDR3 coding sequence is TGTGCCAGCAGCGTAGCTCCGGGAGCGGGGGGGCATACCGGGGAGCTGTTTTTT. Amino acid sequence: CASSVAPGAGGHTGELFF.

The rearrangement uses TRBV3-1 (or the pseudogene TRBV3-2) and TRBJ1-3, with 11 bases matching TRBD1. J gave up 4 bases and V 1 base, and 3 bases lay outside the gene matches. Germline assignment: CDR1 LGHDT and CDR2 YNNKEL (reference sequence). The CDR3 sequence is 16 residues long. The CDR3 DNA is TGTGCCAGCAGCCAAGGGGGACAGGGGGACGGAAACACCATATATTTT. Amino acid sequence: CASSQGGQGDGNTIYF.

The chain links TRBV9 to TRBJ1-6, with D unresolved. Germline values: CDR1 SGDLS, CDR2 YYNGEE. Trimming stripped 0 bases from V and 0 bases from J, with 7 bases between. There are 16 residues in the CDR3. CDR3 amino acids: CASSVGPDSYNSPLHF. The CDR3 region has the DNA TGTGCCAGCAGCGTAGGGCCAGACTCCTATAATTCACCCCTCCACTTT.

This clone was detected only a few times. The chain recombines TRBV7-2 with TRBJ1-2, with no clear D. Germline V gene data show CDR1 as SGHTA and CDR2 as FQGNSA. This CDR3 contains 14 residues. With 5 bases removed from V and 4 bases from J, the gap between germline ends came to 14 bases. As DNA, the CDR3 is TGTGCCAGCAGCCCCACGGTAGGGAGCTATGGCTACACCTTC. Translation gives CASSPTVGSYGYTF.

J is TRBJ1-5 and V is TRBV30; 9 positions agree with TRBD1. This CDR3 spans 13 amino acids. CDR1 is GTSNPN, CDR2 SVGIG, per germline (reference sequence). V lost 7 bases, J lost 0 bases, and 1 base stayed unmatched. CDR3 protein: CALDRGSNQPQHF. CDR3 nucleotide sequence: TGTGCCTTGGACAGGGGTAGCAATCAGCCCCAGCATTTT.